The next 24 T cell receptor beta chains were all read from a single sample in a study of identifying expanded T cells in peripheral blood. Method: immunoSEQ multiplex PCR; TCRdb's copy keeps in-frame clones and lacks some. The sample contains more than 55,000 clones, 87% of which appear only once. Material: blood. These receptors originate from a person aged 18 to 70 in good health.

The V and J genes are TRBV21-1 and TRBJ2-5. TRBV21-1 is a pseudogene. The CDR3 spans 12 residues. The CDR3 here is CASSKAGETQYF. In DNA form, the CDR3 reads TGTGCCAGCAGCAAAGCTGGGGAGACCCAGTACTTC.

This clone has only a few counts. This rearrangement joins TRBV5-1 to TRBJ2-3; TRBD2 is a possible D gene (5 bases). Germline V lookup: CDR1 SGHRS, CDR2 YFSETQ. The V end lost 4 bases, the J end lost 5 bases, and 14 bases lay between the germline ends. CDR3 length: 14 amino acids. The CDR3 sequence: CASSGLQWGDTQYF. The CDR3 coding sequence is TGCGCCAGCAGCGGACTCCAATGGGGAGATACGCAGTATTTT.

Judged by abundance, this clone is medium-sized. The chain has TRBV19 and TRBJ2-7, with a tentative D call TRBD1 (6 bases). The CDR3 sequence is 13 residues long. Germline V lookup: CDR1 LNHDA, CDR2 SQIVND (reference sequence). V dropped 5 bases and J dropped 6 bases, with 14 bases sitting between them. CDR3 DNA: TGTGCCAGTAGTTCCTCGACAGGTCTCGAGCAGTACTTC. Its translation: CASSSSTGLEQYF.

J is TRBJ2-7 and V is TRBV27, with 9 bases that match TRBD1. The CDR3 covers 15 residues. Germline CDR1 is MNHEY and CDR2 is SMNVEV (reference sequence). With V trimmed by 5 bases and J by 4 bases, 9 bases remained unmatched. CDR3 DNA: TGTGCCAGCAGTGCATCCGGGACAGGGAAATACGAGCAGTACTTC. The encoded protein is CASSASGTGKYEQYF.

The chain joins TRBV9 to TRBJ1-6; the match to TRBD1 covers 9 bases. Per the germline V gene, CDR1 is SGDLS and CDR2 is YYNGEE. The CDR3 spans 16 residues. J was trimmed by 4 bases and V by 3 bases; bases with no gene match: 5. In DNA, the CDR3 is TGTGCCAGCAGCGGCTCCGGGACAGGGTATAATTCACCCCTCCACTTT. Its protein is CASSGSGTGYNSPLHF.

This chain joins TRBV7-2 and TRBJ2-2; 7 bases are a match to TRBD2. V trimming: 10 bases; J trimming: 4 bases; junction bases outside the gene matches: 9. Germline V gene lookup returns CDR1 SGHTA and CDR2 FQGNSA. The CDR3 has 14 residues. The CDR3 loop is CATHTGGFTGELFF. CDR3 bases: TGTGCCACCCACACCGGGGGGTTCACCGGGGAGCTGTTTTTT.

The chain combines TRBV7-9 with TRBJ2-5; TRBD2 might be the D (6 bases). V shed 1 base and J shed 2 bases, with 11 bases lying between them. This CDR3 has 15 residues. From germline, CDR1 is SEHNR and CDR2 FQNEAQ (reference sequence). In DNA form, the CDR3 reads TGTGCCAGCAGCTTAGTTTCGGCGGGACAAGAGACCCAGTACTTC. This translates into CASSLVSAGQETQYF.

This rearrangement joins TRBV7-8 to TRBJ2-2; 11 nucleotides match TRBD2. V lost 7 bases and J lost 4; bases outside the gene matches: 8. Germline CDR1 and CDR2: SGHVS and FQNEAQ. This CDR3 contains 16 residues. CDR3: CASIETSGITTGELFF. CDR3 sequence (DNA): TGTGCCAGCATCGAGACTAGCGGGATTACCACCGGGGAGCTGTTTTTT.

The V gene is TRBV9, the J gene TRBJ1-4; D unclear. The germline V gene has CDR1 SGDLS and CDR2 YYNGEE. This CDR3 region has 14 residues. V was cut by 4 bases and J by 6 bases, with 13 bases left in between. The CDR3 is CASSPRWSDEKLFF. DNA of the CDR3: TGTGCCAGCAGCCCCAGATGGTCGGATGAAAAACTGTTTTTT.

CDR3: CASSQDRDYGYTF. CDR3 DNA sequence: TGCGCCAGCAGCCAAGATCGGGATTATGGCTACACCTTC. V and J are TRBV4-1 and TRBJ1-2; no reliable D call. Germline V gene sequence: CDR1 MGHRA, CDR2 YSYEKL. Trimming removed 0 bases at V and 5 bases at J, with 7 bases between. The CDR3 has 13 residues.

The rearrangement links TRBV5-8 to TRBJ1-1; D possibly corresponds to TRBD1 (5 bases). V lost 4 bases, J lost 2 bases, and 15 bases lay in between. The CDR3 is 15 amino acids. The germline V gene encodes CDR1 SGHTS and CDR2 YDEGEE. The CDR3 loop reads CASSLIGTANTEAFF. The DNA of the CDR3 is TGTGCCAGCAGCCTCATCGGGACGGCAAACACTGAAGCTTTCTTT.

This rearrangement joins TRBV9 to TRBJ2-3; D might be TRBD1 (5 bases). Germline V gene sequence: CDR1 SGDLS, CDR2 YYNGEE. The CDR3 sequence is 13 residues long. V shed 6 bases and J shed 2 bases, with 10 bases lying between them. CDR3 sequence (DNA): TGTGCCAGCACCAGGGCCAACACAGATACGCAGTATTTT. This translates into CASTRANTDTQYF.

The chain couples TRBV15 to TRBJ2-7; no clear D gene. The V and J ends lost 5 bases and 5 bases respectively, with 16 bases between them. Looked up from germline, CDR1 is LNHNV and CDR2 is YYDKDF (reference sequence). This CDR3 spans 14 amino acids. The CDR3 loop is CATSEDKPLDEQYF. CDR3 DNA sequence: TGTGCCACCAGCGAGGATAAGCCCTTAGACGAGCAGTACTTC.

The rearrangement uses TRBV21-1 and TRBJ2-2. TRBV21-1 is an annotated pseudogene. This CDR3 has 16 amino acids. The CDR3: CASSKVDRALTGELFF. CDR3 coding DNA: TGTGCCAGCAGCAAAGTAGACCGGGCACTTACCGGGGAGCTGTTTTTT.

The chain uses TRBV20-1 and TRBJ2-3; D unresolved. The V gene's germline CDR1 is DFQATT and CDR2 SNEGSKA (reference sequence). V lost 5 bases to trimming and J lost 9 bases, with 12 bases between them. The CDR3 loop spans 11 amino acids. This CDR3 reads CSAPTFPTQYF. The CDR3 DNA reads TGCAGTGCTCCGACTTTTCCGACGCAGTATTTT.

V and J are TRBV27 and TRBJ2-7; TRBD2 matches at 10 bases. The CDR3 consists of 14 residues. CDR1 and CDR2 from the germline V gene are MNHEY and SMNVEV (reference sequence). After removal of 5 bases from V and 3 bases from J, the junction contained 4 bases not matched to a gene. DNA of the CDR3: TGTGCCAGCAGTCCTAAGCGGGAGGGCTACGAGCAGTACTTC. This gives the protein CASSPKREGYEQYF.

V usage is TRBV5-1 and J usage is TRBJ2-5; D gene unclear. Trimming removed 4 bases from V and 0 bases from J, with 10 bases in between. The CDR3 loop spans 14 amino acids. Germline CDR1 reads SGHRS; CDR2 reads YFSETQ. This CDR3 reads CASSLTTYQETQYF. The DNA of the CDR3 is TGCGCCAGCAGCCTGACAACGTACCAAGAGACCCAGTACTTC.

This clone was detected only once. The rearrangement uses TRBV7-2 and TRBJ2-7; 16 bases align to TRBD2. Trimming removed 1 base from V and 2 bases from J; junction bases left unmatched: 5. CDR1 is SGHTA, CDR2 FQGNSA, per germline. The CDR3 has 18 amino acids. CDR3 residues: CASSLVGGTSGGAYEQYF. CDR3 sequence (DNA): TGTGCCAGCAGCTTAGTGGGCGGGACTAGCGGGGGGGCCTACGAGCAGTACTTC. Together with reference TRBV7-2 and TRBJ2-7, the CDR3 gives the full variable domain: GAGVSQSPSNKVTEKGKDVELRCDPISGHTALYWYRQSLGQGLEFLIYFQGNSAPDKSGLPSDRFSAERTGGSVSTLTIQRTQQEDSAVYLCASSLVGGTSGGAYEQYFGPGTRLTVT.

Here the CDR3 reads CASSLGGANVLTF. The CDR3 nucleotides read TGTGCCAGCAGTTTGGGTGGGGCCAACGTCCTGACTTTC. The J gene is TRBJ2-6, the V gene TRBV28; no clear D. Per germline, CDR1 MDHEN and CDR2 SYDVKM. Trimming took 3 bases from V and 3 from J, leaving 3 bases between them. There are 13 residues in the CDR3.

The rearrangement links TRBV28 to TRBJ1-6, with TRBD1 matching over 7 bases. Germline V gene sequence: CDR1 MDHEN, CDR2 SYDVKM. V lost 2 bases and J lost 2; bases outside the gene matches: 3. The CDR3 runs to 16 residues. CDR3 sequence: CASSLLGQPYNSPLHF. CDR3 coding DNA: TGTGCCAGCAGTTTACTGGGACAGCCCTATAATTCACCCCTCCACTTT.

The J gene is TRBJ2-2, the V gene TRBV6-5, with 7 nucleotides matching TRBD1. Trimming took 0 bases from V and 5 from J; bases not matched to a gene: 6. CDR1 MNHEY and CDR2 SVGAGI come from the germline V gene. The CDR3 spans 16 residues. DNA for the CDR3: TGTGCCAGCAGTTACTCTAGGGGGCAAGGGACCGGGGAGCTGTTTTTT. Its protein is CASSYSRGQGTGELFF.

The chain carries TRBV11-2 and TRBJ1-4, with TRBD1 matching over 7 bases. CDR3 size: 12 residues. The germline V gene encodes CDR1 SGHAT and CDR2 FQNNGV. V trimming: 4 bases; J trimming: 10 bases; junction bases outside the gene matches: 3. CDR3 sequence: CASSSYRGKLFF. In DNA, the CDR3 is TGTGCCAGCAGCTCTTACAGGGGAAAACTGTTTTTT.

The J gene is TRBJ2-7, the V gene TRBV10-2; the match to TRBD1 covers 7 bases. V shed 0 bases and J 4 bases; nucleotides not matched to a gene: 6. Looked up from germline, CDR1 is WSHSY and CDR2 is SAAADI. The CDR3 extends over 15 amino acids. Here the CDR3 DNA reads TGCGCCAGCAGTGAGTCAAGTGACAGGGCGTACGAGCAGTACTTC. It yields the protein CASSESSDRAYEQYF.

The chain carries TRBV6-1 and TRBJ2-7; 7 nucleotides line up with TRBD2. The V gene's germline CDR1 is MNHNS and CDR2 SASEGT. This CDR3 comprises 15 residues. The V gene end was trimmed by 2 bases and the J gene end by 0 bases; junction bases not matched to a gene: 4. This CDR3 reads CASSEFGGSSYEQYF. Written as DNA, the CDR3 is TGTGCCAGCAGTGAATTCGGCGGGAGCTCCTACGAGCAGTACTTC.